One sample yielded the 8 T cell receptor beta chains listed below, sequenced in a study of cytomegalovirus exposure and HLA in healthy donors. Assay: immunoSEQ multiplex PCR; the TCRdb copy retains only in-frame clones and omits some. There are 100,000 to 120,000 clones in the sample; approximately 90% occur only once, and 1.5% to 2% lies in the top ten. Material: PBMCs. The receptors stem from a young woman in good health and CMV-seronegative.

This chain's CDR3 is CASSRSGSKGNEQFF. CDR3 coding DNA: TGTGCCAGCAGCCGATCAGGGTCGAAGGGGAATGAGCAGTTCTTC. The chain is built from TRBV7-6 and TRBJ2-1; TRBD1 is a possible D gene (5 bases). Germline V lookup: CDR1 SGHVS, CDR2 FNYEAQ. The V gene lost 5 bases and the J gene lost 7 bases, with 18 bases spanning the gap. The CDR3 spans 15 residues.

The rearrangement joins TRBV4-1 to TRBJ2-7, with 9 bases lining up with TRBD1. Trimming took 4 bases from V and 12 from J; bases not matched to a gene: 4. Germline-derived CDR1 and CDR2 are MGHRA and YSYEKL. CDR3 size: 11 residues. Here the CDR3 DNA reads TGCGCCAGCAGCCGGGACAGGGTTACGTACTTC. This encodes CASSRDRVTYF.

V is TRBV30 and J is TRBJ1-1; 7 bases are a match to TRBD1. J lost 6 bases, V lost 3 bases, and 4 bases had no gene match. The CDR3 consists of 12 residues. Germline V gene lookup returns CDR1 GTSNPN and CDR2 SVGIG (reference sequence). The CDR3 here is CAWSLQGPEAFF. DNA for the CDR3: TGTGCCTGGAGCCTACAGGGGCCTGAAGCTTTCTTT.

The J gene is TRBJ2-1, the V gene TRBV28, with D tentatively TRBD2 (6 bases). The V gene's germline CDR1 is MDHEN and CDR2 SYDVKM. The CDR3 totals 14 residues. V was cut by 8 bases and J by 3 bases, with 14 bases left in between. The CDR3 DNA is TGTGCCAGCTATGGGGGGTCTGACTACAATGAGCAGTTCTTC. Translation: CASYGGSDYNEQFF.

The V gene is TRBV30, the J gene TRBJ1-4; 7 bases line up with TRBD1. The junction had 6 bases not matched to a gene; V was cut back by 0 bases and J by 8 bases. Looked up from germline, CDR1 is GTSNPN and CDR2 is SVGIG (reference sequence). The CDR3 runs 14 residues. CDR3 coding DNA: TGTGCCTGGAGTGTACGGAGGGGGCGGGAAAAACTGTTTTTT. Translated: CAWSVRRGREKLFF.

The rearrangement uses TRBV25-1 and TRBJ2-5, with a possible D match to TRBD1 (6 bases). The germline CDR1 and CDR2 sequences are MGHDK and SYGVNS. This CDR3 contains 12 residues. Trimming shortened V by 5 bases and J by 7 bases, and 11 bases separated the two germline ends. Here the CDR3 DNA reads TGTGCCAGCAGTCTACAGGGCGGGACCCAGTACTTC. This encodes CASSLQGGTQYF. Full variable domain (rest looked up from reference TRBV25-1 and TRBJ2-5): EADIYQTPRYLVIGTGKKITLECSQTMGHDKMYWYQQDPGMELHLIHYSYGVNSTEKGDLSSESTVSRIRTEHFPLTLESARPSHTSQYLCASSLQGGTQYFGPGTRLLVL.

The chain uses TRBV27 and TRBJ1-1; D ambiguous. This CDR3 region has 13 residues. Trimming took off 4 bases at V and 0 bases at J, with 6 bases between the two ends. Germline CDR1 and CDR2: MNHEY and SMNVEV (reference sequence). The CDR3 DNA reads TGTGCCAGCAGTTCAACAGTGAACACTGAAGCTTTCTTT. Its protein is CASSSTVNTEAFF.

The V gene is TRBV13, the J gene TRBJ2-5; D might be TRBD1 (7 bases). The CDR3 sequence is 14 residues long. With 6 bases removed from V and 3 bases from J, the gap between germline ends came to 14 bases. Germline CDR1 and CDR2: PRHDT and FYEKMQ (reference sequence). The CDR3 DNA reads TGTGCCAGCAGACCAACAGGGGAGGAAGAGACCCAGTACTTC. Residues: CASRPTGEEETQYF.